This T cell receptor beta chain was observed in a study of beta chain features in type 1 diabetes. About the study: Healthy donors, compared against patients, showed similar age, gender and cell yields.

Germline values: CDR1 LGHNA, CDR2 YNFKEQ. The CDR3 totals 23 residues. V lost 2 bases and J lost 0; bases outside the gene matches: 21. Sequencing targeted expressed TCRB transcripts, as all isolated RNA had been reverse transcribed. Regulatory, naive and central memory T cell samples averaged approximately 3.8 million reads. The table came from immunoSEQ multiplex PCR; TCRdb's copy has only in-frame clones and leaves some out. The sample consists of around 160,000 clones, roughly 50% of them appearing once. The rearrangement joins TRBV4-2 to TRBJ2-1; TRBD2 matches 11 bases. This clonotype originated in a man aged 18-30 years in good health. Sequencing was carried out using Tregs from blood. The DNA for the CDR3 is TGTGCCAGCAGCCAAAAACGCCGACTACTAGCGGGGGCCCAATCAAGCTCCTACAATGAGCAGTTCTTC. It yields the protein CASSQKRRLLAGAQSSSYNEQFF.